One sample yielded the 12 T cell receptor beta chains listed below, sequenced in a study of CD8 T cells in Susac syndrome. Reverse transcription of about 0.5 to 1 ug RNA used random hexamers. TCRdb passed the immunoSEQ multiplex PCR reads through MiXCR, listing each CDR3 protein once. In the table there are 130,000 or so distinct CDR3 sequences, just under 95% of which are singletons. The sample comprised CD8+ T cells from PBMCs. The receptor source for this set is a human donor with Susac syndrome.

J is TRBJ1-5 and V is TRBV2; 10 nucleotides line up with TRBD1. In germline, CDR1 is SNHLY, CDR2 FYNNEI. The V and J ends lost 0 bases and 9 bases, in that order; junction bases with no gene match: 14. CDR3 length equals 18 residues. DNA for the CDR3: TGTGCCAGCAGTGAAGCTCAAGAAACGGGACAGGGGTTCTGGCCCCAGCATTTT. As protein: CASSEAQETGQGFWPQHF.

CDR3 sequence (DNA): TGCAGTGCTAGAGCCCCGGAGGGATCGTCCTACGAGCAGTACTTC. Protein sequence: CSARAPEGSSYEQYF. V gene TRBV20-1 combines with J gene TRBJ2-7, with D possibly matching TRBD2 (6 bases). Germline V gene lookup returns CDR1 DFQATT and CDR2 SNEGSKA (reference sequence). CDR3 length: 15 amino acids. V lost 1 base and J 1 base, leaving 14 bases between the germline ends.

CDR3 nucleotides: TGTGCCAGCATTGTCGGCGGGGGGGCCAATGAGCAGTTCTTC. Its protein product is CASIVGGGANEQFF. This chain links TRBV2 with TRBJ2-1, with 9 bases that match TRBD2. The V segment lost 7 bases and the J segment 6 bases; nucleotides outside the gene matches: 7. The germline V gene has CDR1 SNHLY and CDR2 FYNNEI. There are 14 residues in the CDR3.

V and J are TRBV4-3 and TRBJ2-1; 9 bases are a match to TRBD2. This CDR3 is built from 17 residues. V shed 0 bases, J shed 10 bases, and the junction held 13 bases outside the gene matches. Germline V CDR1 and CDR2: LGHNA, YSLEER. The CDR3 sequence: CASSQDGGGGASKEQFF. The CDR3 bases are TGCGCCAGCAGCCAAGATGGGGGCGGGGGGGCCTCCAAGGAGCAGTTCTTC.

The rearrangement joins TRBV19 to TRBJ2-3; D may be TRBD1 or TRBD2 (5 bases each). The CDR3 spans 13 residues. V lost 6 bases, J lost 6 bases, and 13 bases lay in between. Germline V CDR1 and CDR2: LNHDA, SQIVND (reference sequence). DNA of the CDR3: TGTGCCAGTAGAATCGGGGCCTCCGATACGCAGTATTTT. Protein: CASRIGASDTQYF.

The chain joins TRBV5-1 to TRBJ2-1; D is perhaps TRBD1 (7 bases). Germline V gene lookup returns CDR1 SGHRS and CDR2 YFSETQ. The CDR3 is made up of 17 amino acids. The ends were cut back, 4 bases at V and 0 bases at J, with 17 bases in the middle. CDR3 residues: CASSPGGGGRSYNEQFF. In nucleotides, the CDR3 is TGCGCCAGCAGCCCCGGAGGGGGCGGACGCTCCTACAATGAGCAGTTCTTC.

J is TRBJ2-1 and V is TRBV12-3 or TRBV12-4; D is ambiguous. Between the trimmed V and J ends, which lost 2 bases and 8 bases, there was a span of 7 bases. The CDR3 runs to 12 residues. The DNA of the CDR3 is TGTGCCAGCAGTTTAAATGGGGATGAGCAGTTCTTC. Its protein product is CASSLNGDEQFF.

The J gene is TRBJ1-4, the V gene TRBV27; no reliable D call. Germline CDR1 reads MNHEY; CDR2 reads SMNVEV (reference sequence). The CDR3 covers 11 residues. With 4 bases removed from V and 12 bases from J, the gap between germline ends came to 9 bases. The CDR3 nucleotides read TGTGCCAGCAGTTCGGCCGGGGAACTGTTTTTT. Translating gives CASSSAGELFF. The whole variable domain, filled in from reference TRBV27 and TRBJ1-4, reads EAQVTQNPRYLITVTGKKLTVTCSQNMNHEYMSWYRQDPGLGLRQIYYSMNVEVTDKGDVPEGYKVSRKEKRNFPLILESPSPNQTSLYFCASSSAGELFFGSGTQLSVL.

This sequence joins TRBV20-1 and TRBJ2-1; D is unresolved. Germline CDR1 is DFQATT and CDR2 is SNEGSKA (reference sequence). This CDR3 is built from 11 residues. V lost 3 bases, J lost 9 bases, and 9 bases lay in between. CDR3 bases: TGCAGTGCTAGCCTCGACACTGAGCAGTTCTTC. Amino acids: CSASLDTEQFF.

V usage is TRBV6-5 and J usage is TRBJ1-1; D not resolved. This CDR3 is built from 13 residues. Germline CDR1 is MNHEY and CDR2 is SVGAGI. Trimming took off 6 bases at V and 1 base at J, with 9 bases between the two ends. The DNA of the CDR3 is TGTGCCAGCAGCATAACAGAGAACACTGAAGCTTTCTTT. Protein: CASSITENTEAFF.

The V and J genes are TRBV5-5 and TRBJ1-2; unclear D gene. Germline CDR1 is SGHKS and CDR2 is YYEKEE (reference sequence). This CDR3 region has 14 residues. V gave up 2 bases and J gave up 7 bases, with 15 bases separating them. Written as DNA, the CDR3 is TGTGCCAGCAGCTTCAGCAATGGATTGGGTGGCTACACCTTC. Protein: CASSFSNGLGGYTF.

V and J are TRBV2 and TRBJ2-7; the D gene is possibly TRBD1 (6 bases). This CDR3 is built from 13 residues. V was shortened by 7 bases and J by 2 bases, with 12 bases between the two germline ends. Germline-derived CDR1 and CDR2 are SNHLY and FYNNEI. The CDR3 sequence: CASMGTGTYEQYF. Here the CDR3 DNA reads TGTGCCAGCATGGGTACAGGGACCTACGAGCAGTACTTC.